This TCR beta chain was documented in a study of shared clonotypes between healthy human individuals. The V gene lost 4 bases and the J gene lost 4 bases, with 8 bases spanning the gap. The CDR3 runs to 12 residues. CDR1 and CDR2 (germline): LGHNA, YNFKEQ. Replicate PCRs from sorted subsets contained around 200 ng DNA, which is tens of thousands of T cell genomes. Profiling relied on immunoSEQ multiplex PCR, and the TCRdb table lists in-frame clones only, not all of them. Of roughly 1,500,000 clones listed, approximately 98.5% are singletons. The chain recombines TRBV4-2 with TRBJ2-7; maybe TRBD2 (5 bases). This TCR derives from a man aged 30 to 45 in good health. Specimen: naive CD4+ T cells sorted from blood. As to subset: CD45RA+ positively selected. The CDR3 nucleotides read TGTGCCAGCAGCCCGTCGGGGTACGAGCAGTACTTC. Translation gives CASSPSGYEQYF.